This entry lists 4 T cell receptor beta chains sequenced from one sample in a study of T cells after yellow fever vaccination. TCRdb independently ran MiXCR on the 5' RACE reads; one entry per CDR3 protein. Of more than 350,000 distinct CDR3 sequences in the sample, roughly 10% are singletons; the top ten hold roughly a sixth. The sample was PBMCs, taken on the day of the first yellow fever vaccination. The receptors here all came from a man between 18 and 29 years old who received the YFV17D yellow fever vaccine.

J is TRBJ1-1 and V is TRBV4-1, with no clear D. V lost 0 bases and J lost 5, with 4 bases in between. This CDR3 is built from 12 residues. Germline V gene sequence: CDR1 MGHRA, CDR2 YSYEKL. Here the CDR3 reads CASSQEFTEAFF. In DNA, the CDR3 is TGCGCCAGCAGCCAAGAATTTACTGAAGCTTTCTTT.

This clonotype showed up just once. The junction shows a germline mismatch at one end, possibly a read error. The CDR3 loop reads CVSSYSLSGAYGYTF. CDR3 nucleotides: TGTGTCAGCAGTTACTCGCTATCAGGGGCATATGGCTACACCTTC. The gene calls are TRBV6-5 and TRBJ1-2; a possible D gene is TRBD1 (6 bases). The germline gives CDR1 MNHEY, CDR2 SVGAGI. This CDR3 contains 15 residues.

This clonotype was seen more than once but under ten times. The V call is TRBV4-3, the J call TRBJ2-5, with 9 bases matching TRBD1. CDR3 length equals 16 residues. The V gene's germline CDR1 is LGHNA and CDR2 YSLEER. J lost 5 bases, V lost 1 base, and 8 bases had no gene match. The CDR3 sequence is CASSQALQGASETQYF. The CDR3 bases are TGCGCCAGCAGCCAAGCATTACAGGGGGCGTCCGAGACCCAGTACTTC.

This clonotype has just a few counts. The chain couples TRBV3-1 to TRBJ2-5; TRBD2 might be the D (5 bases). This CDR3 comprises 16 residues. Trimming cost V 0 bases and J 0 bases, with 11 bases left between them. Germline CDR1 reads LGHDT; CDR2 reads YNNKEL (reference sequence). In nucleotides, the CDR3 is TGTGCCAGCAGCCAAGAGATCGACTACGACCAAGAGACCCAGTACTTC. Encoded protein: CASSQEIDYDQETQYF.